One and the same sample provided the 24 T cell receptor beta chains below, sequenced in a study of technical replicates of blood from a handful of donors. The repertoire was sequenced with immunoSEQ multiplex PCR; TCRdb's copy has only in-frame clones and lacks some. The sample contains just over 95,000 clones, 85% to 95% of which appear only once. Input material: T cells isolated from PBMCs. The origin of the receptors is a human donor in good health.

The chain employs TRBV25-1 and TRBJ2-7; 11 bases fit TRBD1. Germline-derived CDR1 and CDR2 are MGHDK and SYGVNS. The V and J ends lost 4 bases and 2 bases, in that order; junction bases with no gene match: 4. This CDR3 has 15 residues. The CDR3 reads CASSGRGQGAYEQYF. The CDR3 DNA follows: TGTGCCAGCAGTGGTAGGGGACAGGGGGCCTACGAGCAGTACTTC.

The chain combines TRBV28 with TRBJ2-4; unclear D gene. Germline values: CDR1 MDHEN, CDR2 SYDVKM. The CDR3 has 12 amino acids. V shed 2 bases and J shed 4 bases, with 3 bases lying between them. The CDR3 spells CASSLVKNIQYF. The CDR3 bases are TGTGCCAGCAGTTTAGTAAAAAACATTCAGTACTTC.

The rearrangement uses TRBV9 and TRBJ1-2; possible D gene TRBD1, 5 bases. The CDR3 has 12 residues. Germline V gene lookup returns CDR1 SGDLS and CDR2 YYNGEE. Trimming shortened V by 0 bases and J by 8 bases, and 8 bases separated the two germline ends. In DNA form, the CDR3 reads TGTGCCAGCAGCGTAGGACAGATGGGCTACACCTTC. This encodes CASSVGQMGYTF.

The chain joins TRBV4-1 to TRBJ2-4; D might be TRBD1 (5 bases). Trimming removed 6 bases at V and 5 bases at J, with 14 bases between. The CDR3 runs 14 residues. CDR1 is MGHRA, CDR2 YSYEKL, per germline. The DNA of the CDR3 is TGCGCCAGCAGTCATCTTGGGGCCGAAAACATTCAGTACTTC. It encodes CASSHLGAENIQYF.

The V gene is TRBV5-1, the J gene TRBJ2-7, with 11 nucleotides matching TRBD2. Germline V gives CDR1 SGHRS, CDR2 YFSETQ. This CDR3 is built from 14 residues. The trim removed 1 base at V and 7 bases at J, leaving 4 bases unmatched. In nucleotides, the CDR3 is TGCGCCAGCAGCTTGACTAGCGGGAGTTTAGAGCAGTACTTC. This translates into CASSLTSGSLEQYF.

The V gene is TRBV4-1, the J gene TRBJ2-2; D is possibly TRBD2 (6 bases). CDR3 length equals 15 residues. Per the germline V gene, CDR1 is MGHRA and CDR2 is YSYEKL. Trimming took 4 bases from V and 7 from J, leaving 16 bases between them. The CDR3 DNA follows: TGCGCCAGCAGCCCGGTGACTAGTTCGAACGGGGAGCTGTTTTTT. The encoded protein is CASSPVTSSNGELFF.

The V and J genes are TRBV6-1 and TRBJ2-5, with 12 bases aligning to TRBD2. The ends lost 2 bases at V and 5 bases at J; junction bases unmatched: 6. The CDR3 consists of 16 residues. Per germline, CDR1 MNHNS and CDR2 SASEGT. CDR3 DNA sequence: TGTGCCAGCAGTGAAAATAATCTAGCGGGAGGGGAGACCCAGTACTTC. It translates to CASSENNLAGGETQYF.

The genes are TRBV11-2 and TRBJ2-1; D perhaps matches TRBD2 (6 bases). The germline V gene encodes CDR1 SGHAT and CDR2 FQNNGV. The CDR3 runs to 17 residues. V was pared by 3 bases and J by 5 bases, with 20 bases between. Here the CDR3 reads CASSFITGGAPHNEQFF. The CDR3 coding sequence is TGTGCCAGCAGCTTCATCACCGGGGGAGCCCCACACAATGAGCAGTTCTTC. Using reference TRBV11-2 and TRBJ2-1 for the parts outside the CDR3, the full variable domain is EAGVAQSPRYKIIEKRQSVAFWCNPISGHATLYWYQQILGQGPKLLIQFQNNGVVDDSQLPKDRFSAERLKGVDSTLKIQPAKLEDSAVYLCASSFITGGAPHNEQFFGPGTRLTVL.

The chain links TRBV28 to TRBJ2-5; 7 bases are a match to TRBD1. This CDR3 region has 16 residues. V lost 1 base, J lost 4 bases, and 9 bases stayed unmatched. Germline CDR1 MDHEN, CDR2 SYDVKM. The CDR3 region is CASSLFFEGQIETQYF. DNA of the CDR3: TGTGCCAGCAGTTTATTTTTTGAGGGACAGATAGAGACCCAGTACTTC. The complete variable domain, with remaining parts taken from reference TRBV28 and TRBJ2-5, reads DVKVTQSSRYLVKRTGEKVFLECVQDMDHENMFWYRQDPGLGLRLIYFSYDVKMKEKGDIPEGYSVSREKKERFSLILESASTNQTSMYLCASSLFFEGQIETQYFGPGTRLLVL.

This chain links TRBV18 with TRBJ1-2; D might be TRBD1 (6 bases). Per germline, CDR1 KGHSH and CDR2 LQKENI. Trimming shortened V by 0 bases and J by 4 bases, and 24 bases separated the two germline ends. This CDR3 has 19 amino acids. CDR3 residues: CASSPPLLAGDYSRYGYTF. Here the CDR3 DNA reads TGTGCCAGCTCACCACCTTTATTGGCAGGGGACTATTCACGCTATGGCTACACCTTC.

This clone came up once. The chain combines TRBV6-5 with TRBJ1-1, with D possibly matching TRBD1 (6 bases). This CDR3 contains 13 residues. CDR1 and CDR2 from the germline V gene are MNHEY and SVGAGI. Between the trimmed V and J ends, which lost 4 bases and 11 bases, there was a span of 17 bases. Written as DNA, the CDR3 is TGTGCCAGCAGTTCCCCCGGGACATCGTTGGCTTTCTTT. It codes for CASSSPGTSLAFF.

The chain employs TRBV25-1 and TRBJ1-3; 10 nucleotides align to TRBD1. Germline V CDR1 and CDR2: MGHDK, SYGVNS. The J segment lost 0 bases and the V segment lost 4 bases, leaving 0 bases of the junction unmatched. CDR3 length equals 15 residues. The CDR3: CASSGTGGSGNTIYF. The CDR3 nucleotides read TGTGCCAGCAGTGGGACAGGGGGCTCTGGAAACACCATATATTTT.

This clone was seen once. This rearrangement joins TRBV19 to TRBJ2-1; TRBD2 agrees at 9 bases. CDR1 and CDR2 (germline): LNHDA, SQIVND (reference sequence). The length of the CDR3 is 18 residues. V shed 2 bases, J shed 1 base, and the junction held 9 bases outside the gene matches. DNA of the CDR3: TGTGCCAGTAGTATAAGGGCTAGCGGGACGGGGTCCTACAATGAGCAGTTCTTC. Translating gives CASSIRASGTGSYNEQFF.

The chain recombines TRBV7-2 with TRBJ1-2; possible D gene TRBD1, 6 bases. CDR1 and CDR2 (germline): SGHTA, FQGNSA. The V and J ends lost 4 bases and 5 bases respectively, with 20 bases between them. The CDR3 length is 16 residues. The CDR3 reads CASSSLDRTHFYGYTF. CDR3 in DNA: TGTGCCAGCAGCTCCCTGGACAGAACGCACTTTTATGGCTACACCTTC. Based on the CDR3 plus reference TRBV7-2 and TRBJ1-2, the full variable domain is GAGVSQSPSNKVTEKGKDVELRCDPISGHTALYWYRQSLGQGLEFLIYFQGNSAPDKSGLPSDRFSAERTGGSVSTLTIQRTQQEDSAVYLCASSSLDRTHFYGYTFGSGTRLTVV.

The chain uses TRBV7-2 and TRBJ2-5; weak D call: TRBD1 (6 bases). The J call may not be correct, given that the DNA end is closer to TRBJ2-7. CDR3 size: 14 residues. From germline, CDR1 is SGHTA and CDR2 FQGNSA. CDR3 bases: TGTGCCAGCAGCTACGCCGGGACAAGATACGAGCAGTACTTC. It encodes CASSYAGTRYEQYF.

V usage is TRBV18 and J usage is TRBJ2-3; 8 bases line up with TRBD2. Unmatched junction bases numbered 7, after V lost 2 bases and J lost 6 bases. This CDR3 is 15 amino acids long. Germline V gene sequence: CDR1 KGHSH, CDR2 LQKENI. The CDR3 loop reads CASSPGLAGDDTQYF. The CDR3, as DNA: TGTGCCAGCTCACCAGGGCTAGCGGGTGACGATACGCAGTATTTT.

J is TRBJ2-5 and V is TRBV9; 11 bases align to TRBD2. The CDR3 is 15 residues long. The germline CDR1 and CDR2 sequences are SGDLS and YYNGEE. V lost 0 bases and J lost 4; bases outside the gene matches: 2. CDR3 DNA: TGTGCCAGCAGCGTAGGGGGGACTAGCGGAGAGACCCAGTACTTC. This gives the protein CASSVGGTSGETQYF. The variable domain in full, with the rest retrieved from reference TRBV9 and TRBJ2-5, is DSGVTQTPKHLITATGQRVTLRCSPRSGDLSVYWYQQSLDQGLQFLIQYYNGEERAKGNILERFSAQQFPDLHSELNLSSLELGDSALYFCASSVGGTSGETQYFGPGTRLLVL.

This chain uses TRBV5-6 with TRBJ1-2, with TRBD1 matching 8 bases. Germline V gene sequence: CDR1 SGHDT, CDR2 YYEEEE. CDR3 length equals 13 residues. V shed 3 bases and J 3 bases; nucleotides not matched to a gene: 1. The CDR3 coding sequence is TGTGCCAGCAGCTCAGGGGGCGACTATGGCTACACCTTC. Protein: CASSSGGDYGYTF.

This chain connects TRBV19 to TRBJ2-7; D is possibly TRBD1 (6 bases). Germline V gene lookup returns CDR1 LNHDA and CDR2 SQIVND (reference sequence). Trimming took off 10 bases at V and 2 bases at J, with 15 bases between the two ends. The CDR3 totals 13 residues. CDR3 loop: CATKDSLAYEQYF. The CDR3 DNA sequence: TGTGCCACCAAGGACAGCCTAGCCTACGAGCAGTACTTC.

The chain uses TRBV4-1 and TRBJ1-1; D is unclear. Germline V lookup: CDR1 MGHRA, CDR2 YSYEKL. Trimming removed 1 base at V and 5 bases at J, with 11 bases between. This CDR3 is 14 amino acids long. The CDR3 nucleotides are TGCGCCAGCAGCCAAGTCGGCGGAAGAACTGAAGCTTTCTTT. This encodes CASSQVGGRTEAFF.

This clone is a singleton in its sample. V usage is TRBV28 and J usage is TRBJ2-1, with D perhaps matching TRBD1 (5 bases). CDR1 is MDHEN and CDR2 is SYDVKM in the germline V gene. The V and J ends lost 5 bases and 7 bases respectively, with 15 bases between them. This CDR3 is 14 amino acids long. As DNA, the CDR3 is TGTGCCAGCAGTGTATCAGGGCCCTCGAATGAGCAGTTCTTC. Amino acid sequence: CASSVSGPSNEQFF. The full variable domain, in which reference TRBV28 and TRBJ2-1 provide the parts outside the CDR3, is DVKVTQSSRYLVKRTGEKVFLECVQDMDHENMFWYRQDPGLGLRLIYFSYDVKMKEKGDIPEGYSVSREKKERFSLILESASTNQTSMYLCASSVSGPSNEQFFGPGTRLTVL.

This clone was detected only once. The rearrangement uses TRBV5-1 and TRBJ2-7; 8 nucleotides match TRBD1. V was pared by 4 bases and J by 7 bases, with 10 bases of the junction left unmatched. This CDR3 region has 14 residues. CDR1 SGHRS and CDR2 YFSETQ come from the germline V gene. For the CDR3, the DNA is TGCGCCAGCAGCCCGGACAGGGAGTTGTGGGAGCAGTACTTC. This sequence encodes CASSPDRELWEQYF.

The chain combines TRBV27 with TRBJ2-7; D gene uncertain. Per the germline V gene, CDR1 is MNHEY and CDR2 is SMNVEV (reference sequence). With 4 bases removed from V and 7 bases from J, the gap between germline ends came to 17 bases. The CDR3 has 14 amino acids. CDR3 residues: CASSSGFLIGEQYF. The DNA for the CDR3 is TGTGCCAGCAGTTCGGGTTTCCTGATTGGGGAGCAGTACTTC.

The CDR3 sequence is CASRSTGKTYEQYF. Here the CDR3 DNA reads TGTGCCAGCCGCTCGACAGGGAAAACCTACGAGCAGTACTTC. This chain links TRBV7-9 with TRBJ2-7; 7 bases agree with TRBD1. This CDR3 spans 14 amino acids. Trimming removed 8 bases from V and 2 bases from J; junction bases left unmatched: 9. Per the germline V gene, CDR1 is SEHNR and CDR2 is FQNEAQ (reference sequence).